Shown below are 22 T cell receptor beta chains from a single sample sequenced in a study of T cells after yellow fever vaccination. TCRdb ran MiXCR on the 5' RACE reads and lists one entry per CDR3 protein. The top ten clones hold 15% to 20% of a sample with 300,000 to 350,000 distinct CDR3 sequences, 4% to 5.5% of them seen once. The sequencing used PBMCs, collected 15 days after the yellow fever booster vaccination. The source of these receptors is a man aged 18 to 30 who received the YFV17D yellow fever vaccine.

The table lists this clonotype with many counts. The V gene is TRBV4-3, the J gene TRBJ1-5; D is possibly TRBD1 (6 bases). Trimming left V 0 bases short and J 7 bases short, with 13 bases between. The CDR3 sequence is 15 residues long. Germline CDR1 is LGHNA and CDR2 is YSLEER. CDR3 in DNA: TGCGCCAGCAGCCAAGATGGGCAGGGGAGGCAGCCCCAGCATTTT. The encoded protein is CASSQDGQGRQPQHF.

The sample holds many counts of this clonotype. The chain links TRBV7-2 to TRBJ1-2; no clear D. Germline CDR1 reads SGHTA; CDR2 reads FQGNSA. The V end lost 5 bases, the J end lost 7 bases, and 11 bases lay between the germline ends. The CDR3 consists of 12 residues. CDR3 nucleotides: TGTGCCAGCAGCAGGGCCGGCGGTGGCTACACCTTC. As protein: CASSRAGGGYTF.

This clonotype has only a few counts. The gene calls are TRBV5-6 and TRBJ2-2, with 8 positions matching TRBD1. Trimming cost V 4 bases and J 0 bases; bases outside gene matches: 5. CDR1 is SGHDT, CDR2 YYEEEE, per germline. The CDR3 runs to 16 residues. This CDR3 reads CASSPVDRANTGELFF. The DNA of the CDR3 is TGTGCCAGCAGCCCGGTGGACAGGGCGAACACCGGGGAGCTGTTTTTT. Together with reference TRBV5-6 and TRBJ2-2, the CDR3 gives the full variable domain: DAGVTQSPTHLIKTRGQQVTLRCSPKSGHDTVSWYQQALGQGPQFIFQYYEEEERQRGNFPDRFSGHQFPNYSSELNVNALLLGDSALYLCASSPVDRANTGELFFGEGSRLTVL.

This clonotype was detected only a few times. The chain uses TRBV11-2 and TRBJ2-5, with D tentatively TRBD2 (7 bases). Trimming stripped 5 bases from V and 0 bases from J, with 19 bases between. CDR1 SGHAT and CDR2 FQNNGV come from the germline V gene. This CDR3 spans 17 amino acids. CDR3 DNA: TGTGCCAGCAGCCCCACAAGCGGGACACAACACCAAGAGACCCAGTACTTC. Translating it yields CASSPTSGTQHQETQYF. Full variable domain (missing parts from reference TRBV11-2 and TRBJ2-5): EAGVAQSPRYKIIEKRQSVAFWCNPISGHATLYWYQQILGQGPKLLIQFQNNGVVDDSQLPKDRFSAERLKGVDSTLKIQPAKLEDSAVYLCASSPTSGTQHQETQYFGPGTRLLVL.

The table lists this clonotype with a few counts. The chain couples TRBV11-2 to TRBJ2-2; 8 nucleotides match TRBD1. V gave up 6 bases and J gave up 6 bases; unmatched junction bases: 12. In germline, CDR1 is SGHAT, CDR2 FQNNGV. The CDR3 spans 16 residues. Written as DNA, the CDR3 is TGTGCCAGCAGATCGATCAGACAGGGGAAAGCCGGGGAGCTGTTTTTT. This codes for CASRSIRQGKAGELFF.

The gene calls are TRBV7-6 and TRBJ2-3, with 7 bases lining up with TRBD1. The germline V gene encodes CDR1 SGHVS and CDR2 FNYEAQ. Losses at the gene ends were 5 bases for V and 6 bases for J; bases not matched to a gene: 14. The CDR3 covers 16 residues. This chain's CDR3 is CASSEGTVLGVDTQYF. CDR3 nucleotides: TGTGCCAGCAGCGAAGGGACAGTTCTCGGGGTTGATACGCAGTATTTT.

This clonotype was seen more than once but under ten times. Here the CDR3 DNA reads TGCGCCAGCAGACTCGGACAGGGGGCCGCCTACGAGCAGTACTTC. This gives the protein CASRLGQGAAYEQYF. This chain connects TRBV5-1 to TRBJ2-7; 11 bases are a match to TRBD1. This CDR3 region has 15 residues. Unmatched junction bases numbered 6, after V lost 5 bases and J lost 2 bases. Per germline, CDR1 SGHRS and CDR2 YFSETQ.

This clonotype appeared a few times. V is TRBV7-9 and J is TRBJ2-2, with 10 bases aligning to TRBD1. The germline CDR1 and CDR2 sequences are SEHNR and FQNEAQ (reference sequence). The CDR3 loop spans 13 amino acids. Unmatched junction bases numbered 3, after V lost 8 bases and J lost 6 bases. CDR3 amino acids: CASGDRGSGELFF. The CDR3 region has the DNA TGTGCCAGCGGGGACAGGGGATCCGGGGAGCTGTTTTTT.

The chain carries TRBV5-1 and TRBJ2-7; tentatively, D is TRBD1 (6 bases). Trimming shortened V by 2 bases and J by 2 bases, and 8 bases separated the two germline ends. The CDR3 spans 13 residues. Germline V gene data show CDR1 as SGHRS and CDR2 as YFSETQ. The CDR3 reads CASSFRTAYEQYF. The CDR3 bases are TGCGCCAGCAGCTTTAGGACAGCCTACGAGCAGTACTTC.

The J gene is TRBJ1-2, the V gene TRBV6-6; D perhaps matches TRBD1 (6 bases). CDR3 length: 14 amino acids. CDR1 is MNHNY, CDR2 SVGAGI, per germline (reference sequence). Trimming cost V 5 bases and J 6 bases, with 16 bases left between them. The CDR3, as DNA: TGTGCCAGCAGTGGGGGGGGCAGGGAGCATGGCTACACCTTC. Its translation: CASSGGGREHGYTF.

This clonotype occurred many times. J is TRBJ2-1 and V is TRBV15; D might be TRBD1 (6 bases). Germline V gene sequence: CDR1 LNHNV, CDR2 YYDKDF (reference sequence). V lost 6 bases to trimming and J lost 8 bases, with 11 bases between them. This CDR3 contains 12 residues. The CDR3 loop reads CATSTGLDEQFF. CDR3 nucleotides: TGTGCCACCAGTACAGGGTTGGATGAGCAGTTCTTC.

This clonotype was counted ten times or more. The rearrangement links TRBV5-1 to TRBJ2-7, with D perhaps given as TRBD1 or TRBD2 (5 bases each). This CDR3 is built from 15 residues. V lost 2 bases and J 0 bases, leaving 12 bases between the germline ends. From germline, CDR1 is SGHRS and CDR2 YFSETQ. Here the CDR3 reads CASSFSLGDSYEQYF. The CDR3 DNA sequence: TGCGCCAGCAGCTTTTCTTTGGGGGACTCCTACGAGCAGTACTTC. The full variable domain, in which reference TRBV5-1 and TRBJ2-7 provide the parts outside the CDR3, is KAGVTQTPRYLIKTRGQQVTLSCSPISGHRSVSWYQQTPGQGLQFLFEYFSETQRNKGNFPGRFSGRQFSNSRSEMNVSTLELGDSALYLCASSFSLGDSYEQYFGPGTRLTVT.

The chain employs TRBV7-9 and TRBJ1-5, with TRBD1 as a possible D gene (6 bases). V dropped 2 bases and J dropped 4 bases, with 15 bases sitting between them. Per the germline V gene, CDR1 is SEHNR and CDR2 is FQNEAQ (reference sequence). CDR3 size: 16 residues. The CDR3 nucleotides are TGTGCCAGCAGCTTAAGTGGGGCAGGGGTTAATCAGCCCCAGCATTTT. Protein product: CASSLSGAGVNQPQHF.

This clonotype was seen many times. V gene TRBV3-1 combines with J gene TRBJ2-1; D not resolved. V was trimmed by 4 bases and J by 6 bases, leaving 10 bases between them. Germline V lookup: CDR1 LGHDT, CDR2 YNNKEL (reference sequence). This CDR3 is built from 13 residues. In DNA, the CDR3 is TGTGCCAGCAGCCGCATGACCACCAATGAGCAGTTCTTC. This codes for CASSRMTTNEQFF.

This clonotype was found a few times. The chain employs TRBV5-5 and TRBJ2-1, with a weak D call TRBD2 (5 bases). Looked up from germline, CDR1 is SGHKS and CDR2 is YYEKEE (reference sequence). V was trimmed by 6 bases and J by 8 bases, leaving 9 bases between them. The CDR3 loop spans 11 amino acids. In DNA form, the CDR3 reads TGTGCCAGCATAAAGCGGTATGAGCAGTTCTTC. The encoded protein is CASIKRYEQFF.

This clonotype occurred many times. The chain is built from TRBV7-3 and TRBJ2-3; possibly TRBD2 for D (5 bases). Germline V lookup: CDR1 SGHTA, CDR2 FQGTGA. Between the trimmed V and J ends, which lost 5 bases and 4 bases, there was a span of 10 bases. The CDR3 totals 13 residues. The CDR3 DNA reads as TGTGCCAGCAGCCAAGAACTAGCAGATACGCAGTATTTT. Translated: CASSQELADTQYF.

The rearrangement uses TRBV27 and TRBJ2-1; 7 bases are a match to TRBD1. The CDR3 is 15 amino acids. CDR1 is MNHEY and CDR2 is SMNVEV in the germline V gene (reference sequence). The ends lost 3 bases at V and 7 bases at J; junction bases unmatched: 9. The CDR3 here is CASSFIGGPRNEQFF. CDR3 nucleotide sequence: TGTGCCAGCAGTTTTATAGGGGGCCCCCGAAATGAGCAGTTCTTC.

There are a few counts of this clonotype. This rearrangement joins TRBV27 to TRBJ1-6, with a weak D call TRBD1 (6 bases). The CDR3 length is 13 residues. Germline loops: CDR1 MNHEY, CDR2 SMNVEV (reference sequence). V lost 7 bases, J lost 7 bases, and 11 bases lay in between. As DNA, the CDR3 is TGTGCCAGCACCACAGGGAAAAATTCACCCCTCCACTTT. As protein: CASTTGKNSPLHF.

This sequence joins TRBV18 and TRBJ1-4, with 9 bases lining up with TRBD1. From germline, CDR1 is KGHSH and CDR2 LQKENI. This CDR3 contains 15 residues. V lost 2 bases and J lost 7; bases outside the gene matches: 5. CDR3 sequence: CASSPGTGTGEKLFF. CDR3 coding DNA: TGTGCCAGCTCACCAGGGACAGGGACGGGTGAAAAACTGTTTTTT.

The chain employs TRBV20-1 and TRBJ2-1; D gene unclear. Germline V gives CDR1 DFQATT, CDR2 SNEGSKA (reference sequence). Deletions cut 5 bases from V and 7 bases from J, with 15 bases between. This CDR3 is 13 amino acids long. This CDR3 is CSARHWVGNEQFF. CDR3 DNA sequence: TGCAGTGCTCGACACTGGGTTGGGAATGAGCAGTTCTTC.

The V and J genes are TRBV4-1 and TRBJ1-5; perhaps TRBD1 as D (5 bases). Germline-derived CDR1 and CDR2 are MGHRA and YSYEKL. This CDR3 is 20 amino acids long. V dropped 0 bases and J dropped 1 base, with 22 bases sitting between them. The DNA for the CDR3 is TGCGCCAGCAGCCAAGATATAGGCGGCAGGGTCGCCAGAAGCAATCAGCCCCAGCATTTT. It translates to CASSQDIGGRVARSNQPQHF.

This clonotype was picked up a small number of times. This chain uses TRBV4-2 with TRBJ2-2; a weak D match, TRBD1 (5 bases). CDR3 length: 15 amino acids. Germline V CDR1 and CDR2: LGHNA, YNFKEQ. Trimming took 4 bases from V and 1 from J, leaving 10 bases between them. As DNA, the CDR3 is TGTGCCAGCAGCCCGGACATGAGGAACACCGGGGAGCTGTTTTTT. It encodes CASSPDMRNTGELFF.